The 5 T cell receptor beta chains below were found in one sample sequenced in a study of T-cell reconstitution after alpha-beta-depleted transplantation in children. Preparation of the TCRbeta library used unique molecular identifiers. TCRdb reanalysed the PCR reads using MiXCR and keeps one entry per CDR3 protein. The sample lists around 600,000 distinct CDR3 sequences; 20% to 25% were seen once. Source: PBMCs, mostly from graft donor cells, taken 360 days after TCRalphabeta/CD19-depleted stem cell transplant. These receptors were taken from a boy under two years old who had a stem cell transplant for acute myeloid leukemia, so the T cells may come from the graft donor.

The rearrangement links TRBV7-2 to TRBJ2-7; 8 bases match TRBD1. V shed 0 bases, J shed 2 bases, and the junction held 6 bases outside the gene matches. CDR3 length: 16 residues. Germline CDR1 is SGHTA and CDR2 is FQGNSA. The DNA for the CDR3 is TGTGCCAGCAGCTTAGCCCCAGGACAGGGTACCTACGAGCAGTACTTC. Translating gives CASSLAPGQGTYEQYF.

The chain is built from TRBV7-8 and TRBJ2-5, with D possibly called TRBD1 or TRBD2 (5 bases each). V was clipped by 5 bases and J by 1 base, with 14 bases between them. From germline, CDR1 is SGHVS and CDR2 FQNEAQ. The CDR3 has 15 residues. The CDR3 nucleotides read TGTGCCAGCAGCGCCCAACTAGGGGCCCAAGAGACCCAGTACTTC. It translates to CASSAQLGAQETQYF.

This clonotype has more than one count but fewer than ten. The rearrangement uses TRBV5-1 and TRBJ1-5; weak D call: TRBD1 (5 bases). V was pared by 2 bases and J by 4 bases, with 13 bases between. Germline values: CDR1 SGHRS, CDR2 YFSETQ. This CDR3 spans 15 amino acids. CDR3 sequence: CASSFGGGMNQPQHF. DNA for the CDR3: TGCGCCAGCAGCTTCGGGGGTGGTATGAATCAGCCCCAGCATTTT.

This clonotype was observed many times. The chain uses TRBV12-3 or TRBV12-4 and TRBJ1-2; 9 bases match TRBD1. Trimming took 3 bases from V and 4 from J; bases not matched to a gene: 3. CDR3 length: 14 residues. CDR3 coding DNA: TGTGCCAGCAGTTTGGCGGGACAGGGCTATGGCTACACCTTC. Translated, it gives CASSLAGQGYGYTF.

This chain joins TRBV28 and TRBJ2-3; maybe TRBD2 (5 bases). Germline assignment: CDR1 MDHEN and CDR2 SYDVKM. V gave up 7 bases and J gave up 1 base, with 12 bases separating them. The CDR3 spans 14 residues. The CDR3 DNA follows: TGTGCCAGCATTTCGGGGAGCCGCACAGATACGCAGTATTTT. Protein: CASISGSRTDTQYF.